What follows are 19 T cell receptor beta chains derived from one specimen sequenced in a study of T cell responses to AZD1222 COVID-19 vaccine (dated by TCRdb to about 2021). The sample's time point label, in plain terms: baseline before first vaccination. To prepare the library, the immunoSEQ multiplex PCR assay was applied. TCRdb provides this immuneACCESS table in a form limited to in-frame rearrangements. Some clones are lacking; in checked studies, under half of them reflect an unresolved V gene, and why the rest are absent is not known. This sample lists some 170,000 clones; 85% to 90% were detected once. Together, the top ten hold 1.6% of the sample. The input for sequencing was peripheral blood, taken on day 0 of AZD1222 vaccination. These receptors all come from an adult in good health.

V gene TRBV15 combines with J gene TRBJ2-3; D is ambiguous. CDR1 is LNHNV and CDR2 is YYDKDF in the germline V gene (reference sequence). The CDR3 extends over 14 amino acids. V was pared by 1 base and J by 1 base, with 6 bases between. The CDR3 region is CATSRGTRTDTQYF. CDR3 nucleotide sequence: TGTGCCACCAGCAGAGGGACCCGCACAGATACGCAGTATTTT.

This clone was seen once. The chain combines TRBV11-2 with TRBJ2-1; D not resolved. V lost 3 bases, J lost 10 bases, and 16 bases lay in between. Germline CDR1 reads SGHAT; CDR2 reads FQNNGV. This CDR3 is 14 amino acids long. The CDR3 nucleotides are TGTGCCAGCAGCTTCTTGAGACTGTCTCAGGAGCAGTTCTTC. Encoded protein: CASSFLRLSQEQFF.

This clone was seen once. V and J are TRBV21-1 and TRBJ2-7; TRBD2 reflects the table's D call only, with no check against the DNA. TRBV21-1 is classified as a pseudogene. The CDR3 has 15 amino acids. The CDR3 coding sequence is TGTGCCAGCAGCAAAAGGATTACTACTAGTTCCGAGCAGTACTTC. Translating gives CASSKRITTSSEQYF.

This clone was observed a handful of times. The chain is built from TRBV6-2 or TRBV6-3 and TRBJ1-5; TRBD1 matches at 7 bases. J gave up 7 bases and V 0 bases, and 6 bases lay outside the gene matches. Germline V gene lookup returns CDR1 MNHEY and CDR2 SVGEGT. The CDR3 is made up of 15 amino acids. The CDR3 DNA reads TGTGCCAGCAGTTACTCCGGACAGGCAGGCCAGCCCCAGCATTTT. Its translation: CASSYSGQAGQPQHF.

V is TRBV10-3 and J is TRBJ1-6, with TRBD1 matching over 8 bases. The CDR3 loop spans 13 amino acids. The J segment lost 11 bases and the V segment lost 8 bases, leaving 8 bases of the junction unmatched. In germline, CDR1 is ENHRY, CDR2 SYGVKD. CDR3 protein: CAIWDRSGAPLHF. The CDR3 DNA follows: TGTGCCATCTGGGACAGGTCGGGCGCACCCCTCCACTTT.

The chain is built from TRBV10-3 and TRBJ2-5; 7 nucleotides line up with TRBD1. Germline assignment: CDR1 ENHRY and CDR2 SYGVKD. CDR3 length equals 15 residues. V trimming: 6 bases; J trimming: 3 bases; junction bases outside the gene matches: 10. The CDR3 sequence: CAIRASVTGEETQYF. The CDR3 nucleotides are TGTGCCATCAGGGCAAGCGTTACAGGGGAAGAGACCCAGTACTTC.

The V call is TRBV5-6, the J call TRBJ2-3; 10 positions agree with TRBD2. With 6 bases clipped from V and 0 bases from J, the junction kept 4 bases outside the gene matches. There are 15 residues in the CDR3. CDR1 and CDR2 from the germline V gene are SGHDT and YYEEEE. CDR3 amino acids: CASTQRGGSTDTQYF. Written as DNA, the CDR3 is TGTGCCAGCACCCAGCGGGGGGGTAGCACAGATACGCAGTATTTT.

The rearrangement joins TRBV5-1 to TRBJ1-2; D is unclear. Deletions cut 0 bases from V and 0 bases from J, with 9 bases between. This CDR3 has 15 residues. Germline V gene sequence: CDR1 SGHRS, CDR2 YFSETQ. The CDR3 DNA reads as TGCGCCAGCAGCTTGGTAGCGGGAACTAACTATGGCTACACCTTC. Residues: CASSLVAGTNYGYTF. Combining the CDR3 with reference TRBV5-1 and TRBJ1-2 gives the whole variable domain KAGVTQTPRYLIKTRGQQVTLSCSPISGHRSVSWYQQTPGQGLQFLFEYFSETQRNKGNFPGRFSGRQFSNSRSEMNVSTLELGDSALYLCASSLVAGTNYGYTFGSGTRLTVV.

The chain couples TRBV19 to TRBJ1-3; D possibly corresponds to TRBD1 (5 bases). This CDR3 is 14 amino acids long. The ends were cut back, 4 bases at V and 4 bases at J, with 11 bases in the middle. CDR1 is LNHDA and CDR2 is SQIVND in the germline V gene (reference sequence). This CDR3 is CASSTSGAGNTIYF. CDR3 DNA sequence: TGTGCCAGTAGTACCTCCGGGGCCGGAAACACCATATATTTT.

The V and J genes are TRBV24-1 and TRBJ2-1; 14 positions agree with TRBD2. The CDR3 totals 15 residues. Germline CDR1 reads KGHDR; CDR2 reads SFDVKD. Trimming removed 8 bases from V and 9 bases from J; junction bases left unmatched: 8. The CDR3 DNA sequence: TGTGCCACCAATACGGGACTAGCGGGGGTGGGTGAGCAGTTCTTC. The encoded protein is CATNTGLAGVGEQFF.

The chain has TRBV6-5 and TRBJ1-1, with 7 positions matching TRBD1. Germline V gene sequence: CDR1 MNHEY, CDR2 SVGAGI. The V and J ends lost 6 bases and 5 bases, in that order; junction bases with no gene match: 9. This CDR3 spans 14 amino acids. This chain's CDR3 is CASRFRRGGTEAFF. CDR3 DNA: TGTGCCAGCAGATTCCGCAGGGGGGGGACTGAAGCTTTCTTT.

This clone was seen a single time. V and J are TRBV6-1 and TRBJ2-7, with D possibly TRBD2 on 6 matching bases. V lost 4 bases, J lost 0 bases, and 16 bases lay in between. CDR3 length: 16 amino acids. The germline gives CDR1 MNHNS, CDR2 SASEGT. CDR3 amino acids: CASSGFIAANSYEQYF. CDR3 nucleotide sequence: TGTGCCAGCAGTGGCTTCATAGCGGCCAACTCCTACGAGCAGTACTTC.

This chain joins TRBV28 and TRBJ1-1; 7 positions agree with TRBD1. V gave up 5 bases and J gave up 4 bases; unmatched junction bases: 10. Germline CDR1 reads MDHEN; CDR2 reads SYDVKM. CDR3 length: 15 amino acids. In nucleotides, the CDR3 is TGTGCCAGCAGTCTCTCGGGGCAGGGGGGCACTGAAGCTTTCTTT. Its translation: CASSLSGQGGTEAFF.

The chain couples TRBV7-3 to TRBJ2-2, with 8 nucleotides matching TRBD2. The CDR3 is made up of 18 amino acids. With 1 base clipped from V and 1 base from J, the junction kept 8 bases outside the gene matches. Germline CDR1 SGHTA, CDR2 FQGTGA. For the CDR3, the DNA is TGTGCCAGCAGCTTAAGCGGCGGGGGGCGCTTGAACACCGGGGAGCTGTTTTTT. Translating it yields CASSLSGGGRLNTGELFF.

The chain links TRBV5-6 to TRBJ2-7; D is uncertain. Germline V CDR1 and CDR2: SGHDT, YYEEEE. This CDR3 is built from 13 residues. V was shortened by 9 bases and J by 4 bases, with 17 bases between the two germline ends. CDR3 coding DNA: TGTGCCACCTCCTTTACCGCGTCTTACGAGCAGTACTTC. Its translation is CATSFTASYEQYF.

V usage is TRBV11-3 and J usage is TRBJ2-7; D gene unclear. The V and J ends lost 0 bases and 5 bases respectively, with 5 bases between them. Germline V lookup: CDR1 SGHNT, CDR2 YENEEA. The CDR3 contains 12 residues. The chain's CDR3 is CASSLDGHEQYF. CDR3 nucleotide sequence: TGTGCCAGCAGCTTAGACGGGCACGAGCAGTACTTC.

The CDR3 region has the DNA TGTGCCAGCAGTTACTCGAGAGGCAATCAGCCCCAGCATTTT. Translation: CASSYSRGNQPQHF. This chain links TRBV6-6 with TRBJ1-5, with unresolved D. Germline V lookup: CDR1 MNHNY, CDR2 SVGAGI (reference sequence). The CDR3 runs to 14 residues. Trimming removed 0 bases at V and 2 bases at J, with 5 bases between.

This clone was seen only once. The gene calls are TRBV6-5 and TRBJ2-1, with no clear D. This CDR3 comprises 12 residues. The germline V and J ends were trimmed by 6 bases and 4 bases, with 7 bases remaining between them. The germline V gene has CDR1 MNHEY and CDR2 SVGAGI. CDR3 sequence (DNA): TGTGCCAGCAGGGCATTTTACAATGAGCAGTTCTTC. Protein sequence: CASRAFYNEQFF.

The CDR3 loop is CASSSTGAGYGYTF. CDR3 in DNA: TGTGCCAGCAGTTCGACAGGGGCTGGCTATGGCTACACCTTC. V gene TRBV28 combines with J gene TRBJ1-2, with TRBD1 matching over 8 bases. V was clipped by 4 bases and J by 4 bases; unmatched bases: 5. The CDR3 has 14 residues. Looked up from germline, CDR1 is MDHEN and CDR2 is SYDVKM.